The 28 T cell receptor beta chains given below trace back to one sample, sequenced in a study of T cells in Graves' hyperthyroidism and ophthalmopathy. RNA transcripts yielded amplified TCR beta CDR3 regions. Initially, a first-round RT-PCR of the TCR CDR3 employed the HTBI primer set. TCRdb reanalysed the multiplex PCR reads using MiXCR and keeps one entry per CDR3 protein. This sample has 650,000 to 750,000 distinct CDR3 sequences, with around 15% found just once. Sequenced sample: blood. The source of these receptors is a woman aged 18-29 years with Graves' hyperthyroidism.

This clonotype appeared a few times. V gene TRBV3-1 combines with J gene TRBJ2-1; 8 bases agree with TRBD2. With V trimmed by 4 bases and J by 0 bases, 8 bases remained unmatched. The CDR3 loop spans 17 amino acids. Germline values: CDR1 LGHDT, CDR2 YNNKEL (reference sequence). The CDR3 bases are TGTGCCAGCAGCCGCCTGACTAGCGTCTCCTCCTACAATGAGCAGTTCTTC. It is translated as CASSRLTSVSSYNEQFF.

Only one count was recorded for this clonotype. The chain employs TRBV20-1 and TRBJ1-6; TRBD1 matches at 9 bases. CDR3 length: 14 residues. Germline V gene sequence: CDR1 DFQATT, CDR2 SNEGSKA (reference sequence). Losses at the gene ends were 6 bases for V and 9 bases for J; bases not matched to a gene: 9. Written as DNA, the CDR3 is TGCAGTGCCCCCGACAGGGGGTTTTCTTCACCCCTCCACTTT. This gives the protein CSAPDRGFSSPLHF.

This clonotype was seen repeatedly, ten times or more. The rearrangement links TRBV28 to TRBJ2-7, with 8 nucleotides matching TRBD1. In germline, CDR1 is MDHEN, CDR2 SYDVKM. The CDR3 is made up of 12 amino acids. The junction had 1 base not matched to a gene; V was cut back by 4 bases and J by 5 bases. CDR3 DNA: TGTGCCAGCAGTTCCAGGGGGCACGAGCAGTACTTC. This gives the protein CASSSRGHEQYF.

This clonotype was counted many times. The V and J genes are TRBV11-3 and TRBJ2-1; 8 bases are a match to TRBD2. Germline CDR1 and CDR2: SGHNT and YENEEA. This CDR3 is built from 15 residues. V dropped 4 bases and J dropped 9; count of bases not matched to a gene: 11. Here the CDR3 reads CASSSGSGSVSEQFF. The CDR3 coding sequence is TGTGCCAGCAGCTCAGGCAGCGGGAGTGTTAGTGAGCAGTTCTTC.

This clonotype was seen only a few times. The chain uses TRBV10-3 and TRBJ2-7; D is unclear. CDR1 and CDR2 from the germline V gene are ENHRY and SYGVKD. V dropped 0 bases and J dropped 0 bases, with 6 bases sitting between them. CDR3 length: 14 amino acids. The CDR3 sequence is CAISESIPSYEQYF. In DNA, the CDR3 is TGTGCCATCAGTGAGTCGATCCCCTCCTACGAGCAGTACTTC.

In its sample, this clonotype was seen many times. J is TRBJ2-1 and V is TRBV13; no clear D. The CDR3 has 14 amino acids. V gave up 2 bases and J gave up 2 bases, with 7 bases separating them. In germline, CDR1 is PRHDT, CDR2 FYEKMQ (reference sequence). The CDR3 DNA reads as TGTGCCAGCAGCTTAAGGCGGACCTACAATGAGCAGTTCTTC. Translated: CASSLRRTYNEQFF.

This clonotype showed up many times. This CDR3 is CSARDRRSGRSSYEQYF. Written as DNA, the CDR3 is TGCAGTGCTAGAGATCGAAGGAGCGGGAGGTCCTCCTACGAGCAGTACTTC. The chain recombines TRBV20-1 with TRBJ2-7, with 9 bases matching TRBD2. Germline V gene lookup returns CDR1 DFQATT and CDR2 SNEGSKA (reference sequence). The CDR3 is 17 residues long. Trimming took 0 bases from V and 0 from J; bases not matched to a gene: 9.

The sample holds many counts of this clonotype. This chain links TRBV7-9 with TRBJ2-5; a possible D gene is TRBD2 (6 bases). The CDR3 has 15 amino acids. Trimming took off 1 base at V and 4 bases at J, with 13 bases between the two ends. Germline lookup yields CDR1 SEHNR and CDR2 FQNEAQ (reference sequence). Written as DNA, the CDR3 is TGTGCCAGCAGCTTAGATCCAGGGCGGGGAGAGACCCAGTACTTC. Amino acids: CASSLDPGRGETQYF.

This clonotype was seen many times. The chain employs TRBV27 and TRBJ2-5; TRBD1 matches 8 bases. Germline V lookup: CDR1 MNHEY, CDR2 SMNVEV (reference sequence). After removal of 4 bases from V and 6 bases from J, the junction contained 13 bases not matched to a gene. The CDR3 contains 16 residues. The CDR3 loop reads CASSSLGPQGAKTQYF. As DNA, the CDR3 is TGTGCCAGCAGTTCCCTCGGGCCCCAGGGGGCGAAGACCCAGTACTTC.

The chain links TRBV7-8 to TRBJ2-7; D gene unclear. V lost 1 base and J lost 9, with 7 bases in between. CDR3 length equals 11 residues. In germline, CDR1 is SGHVS, CDR2 FQNEAQ. The CDR3 DNA sequence: TGTGCCAGCAGCTTAGAAGGCGGGCAGTACTTC. It encodes CASSLEGGQYF.

This clonotype was seen repeatedly, ten times or more. The V gene is TRBV7-8, the J gene TRBJ2-3; unclear D gene. Trimming cost V 3 bases and J 1 base, with 11 bases left between them. Germline V lookup: CDR1 SGHVS, CDR2 FQNEAQ. The CDR3 sequence is 15 residues long. The chain's CDR3 is CASSFLDSGTDTQYF. CDR3 in DNA: TGTGCCAGCAGCTTTTTGGATAGTGGCACAGATACGCAGTATTTT. Using reference TRBV7-8 and TRBJ2-3 for the parts outside the CDR3, the full variable domain is GAGVSQSPRYKVAKRGQDVALRCDPISGHVSLFWYQQALGQGPEFLTYFQNEAQLDKSGLPSDRFFAERPEGSVSTLKIQRTQQEDSAVYLCASSFLDSGTDTQYFGPGTRLTVL.

This clonotype was detected only a few times. J is TRBJ2-7 and V is TRBV15; maybe TRBD1 (5 bases). This CDR3 is 13 amino acids long. Looked up from germline, CDR1 is LNHNV and CDR2 is YYDKDF (reference sequence). The V and J ends lost 2 bases and 7 bases respectively, with 12 bases between them. The CDR3 reads CATSRLGDWEQYF. In nucleotides, the CDR3 is TGTGCCACCAGCAGACTAGGGGATTGGGAGCAGTACTTC. The whole variable domain, filled in from reference TRBV15 and TRBJ2-7, reads DAMVIQNPRYQVTQFGKPVTLSCSQTLNHNVMYWYQQKSSQAPKLLFHYYDKDFNNEADTPDNFQSRRPNTSFCFLDIRSPGLGDTAMYLCATSRLGDWEQYFGPGTRLTVT.

In nucleotides, the CDR3 is TGTGCCAGCACTAACCCGGGACTAGCGGGAGGGGACGCCTACGAGCAGTACTTC. Amino acid sequence: CASTNPGLAGGDAYEQYF. The chain recombines TRBV6-2 or TRBV6-3 with TRBJ2-7; 16 positions agree with TRBD2. The germline V gene encodes CDR1 MNHEY and CDR2 SVGEGT. The CDR3 totals 18 residues. V lost 7 bases to trimming and J lost 2 bases; unmatched junction nucleotides: 11.

In its sample, this clonotype was seen once. V and J are TRBV6-9 and TRBJ2-2; 10 bases are a match to TRBD2. This CDR3 is 15 amino acids long. From germline, CDR1 is MNHGY and CDR2 SVAAGI. V lost 4 bases to trimming and J lost 6 bases; unmatched junction nucleotides: 5. The CDR3 sequence is CASSSPSGGPGELFF. CDR3 bases: TGTGCCAGCAGTTCTCCTAGCGGGGGCCCCGGGGAGCTGTTTTTT.

This clonotype was picked up many times. The rearrangement uses TRBV28 and TRBJ2-7; D tentatively fits TRBD1 or TRBD2 (5 bases each). Germline V gene lookup returns CDR1 MDHEN and CDR2 SYDVKM. The CDR3 sequence is 14 residues long. The germline V and J ends were trimmed by 7 bases and 2 bases, with 15 bases remaining between them. CDR3 amino acids: CASNDRDQTYEQYF. The CDR3 nucleotides are TGTGCCAGCAACGACCGGGACCAAACCTACGAGCAGTACTTC.

The chain is built from TRBV29-1 and TRBJ2-2, with a possible D match to TRBD1 (6 bases). CDR1 and CDR2 from the germline V gene are SQVTM and ANQGSEA. The V end lost 1 base, the J end lost 5 bases, and 11 bases lay between the germline ends. The CDR3 loop spans 14 amino acids. The CDR3 is CSVEVIRGTGELFF. The CDR3, as DNA: TGCAGCGTTGAAGTAATAAGGGGGACCGGGGAGCTGTTTTTT.

This clonotype occurred a few times. The chain combines TRBV27 with TRBJ2-5; 8 nucleotides match TRBD1. With 5 bases clipped from V and 1 base from J, the junction kept 12 bases outside the gene matches. The CDR3 runs to 17 residues. Germline V gives CDR1 MNHEY, CDR2 SMNVEV (reference sequence). CDR3 loop: CASSPDRDPRSQETQYF. In DNA form, the CDR3 reads TGTGCCAGCAGTCCGGACAGGGACCCAAGGAGCCAAGAGACCCAGTACTTC.

A few counts support this clonotype. This rearrangement joins TRBV28 to TRBJ2-2; the D call may be TRBD1 or TRBD2 (5 bases each). V lost 2 bases and J lost 6, with 22 bases in between. The CDR3 length is 18 residues. Germline V gene lookup returns CDR1 MDHEN and CDR2 SYDVKM. CDR3 in DNA: TGTGCCAGCAGTTTACCTCTAGGACGCCTTAGGGACGCCGGGGAGCTGTTTTTT. This translates into CASSLPLGRLRDAGELFF.

This clonotype was detected many times. This chain uses TRBV20-1 with TRBJ1-1, with D perhaps matching TRBD1 (5 bases). Trimming pared 2 bases from V and 5 bases from J, leaving 12 bases between. This CDR3 spans 13 amino acids. Germline CDR1 is DFQATT and CDR2 is SNEGSKA (reference sequence). The CDR3 region has the DNA TGCAGTGCTAGATCCGACCCAGGGACTGAAGCTTTCTTT. Protein sequence: CSARSDPGTEAFF.

The chain uses TRBV10-3 and TRBJ2-3; 10 nucleotides match TRBD2. CDR1 ENHRY and CDR2 SYGVKD come from the germline V gene. This CDR3 is 13 amino acids long. The junction had 0 bases not matched to a gene; V was cut back by 8 bases and J by 1 base. Here the CDR3 reads CAIGLAGTDTQYF. The CDR3 bases are TGTGCCATCGGACTAGCGGGCACAGATACGCAGTATTTT.

This clonotype was detected many times. The chain uses TRBV12-3 or TRBV12-4 and TRBJ1-2; D is undetermined. Trimming stripped 5 bases from V and 8 bases from J, with 27 bases between. The CDR3 sequence is 17 residues long. CDR3 amino acids: CASSPSDQTSPNRGYTF. In nucleotides, the CDR3 is TGTGCCAGCAGTCCCTCGGACCAGACGAGCCCTAATAGGGGCTACACCTTC.

This clonotype was seen only a few times. This sequence joins TRBV24-1 and TRBJ2-5; D tentatively reads TRBD1 or TRBD2 (5 bases each). In germline, CDR1 is KGHDR, CDR2 SFDVKD. V was trimmed by 3 bases and J by 5 bases, leaving 9 bases between them. The CDR3 length is 13 residues. CDR3 sequence (DNA): TGTGCCACCAGTGATGGGGGAATGGAGACCCAGTACTTC. Translating gives CATSDGGMETQYF.

This clonotype was found a few times. The chain carries TRBV3-1 and TRBJ1-5; TRBD1 matches at 8 bases. From germline, CDR1 is LGHDT and CDR2 YNNKEL (reference sequence). J gave up 4 bases and V 5 bases, and 7 bases lay outside the gene matches. The CDR3 totals 15 residues. CDR3 sequence (DNA): TGTGCCAGCAGCGTGACAGGGGCGCCTAATCAGCCCCAGCATTTT. Translated, it gives CASSVTGAPNQPQHF.

This clonotype has ten or more counts. In nucleotides, the CDR3 is TGTGCCAGCAGCTTATGGGAGCGGTCGACCGGGGAGCTGTTTTTT. This codes for CASSLWERSTGELFF. This rearrangement joins TRBV7-8 to TRBJ2-2; D may be TRBD2 (5 bases). Germline loops: CDR1 SGHVS, CDR2 FQNEAQ. V lost 2 bases and J lost 5, with 12 bases in between. The CDR3 contains 15 residues.

The rearrangement uses TRBV7-2 and TRBJ2-1, with 10 bases matching TRBD2. V lost 5 bases, J lost 3 bases, and 16 bases stayed unmatched. The CDR3 covers 19 residues. CDR1 is SGHTA, CDR2 FQGNSA, per germline. The CDR3 DNA sequence: TGTGCCAGCAGCGCCCGACTGCAGCGGGAGGGCAGGGGCTACAATGAGCAGTTCTTC. This codes for CASSARLQREGRGYNEQFF.

As to this clonotype: With a much larger clone just one base away, this may be a read error. The chain uses TRBV6-5 and TRBJ2-1; maybe TRBD2 (5 bases). Germline values: CDR1 MNHEY, CDR2 SVGAGI. CDR3 length: 19 amino acids. CDR3 residues: CVSSFSPRTTSLAHNEQFF. DNA of the CDR3: TGTGTCAGCAGTTTCTCACCGCGGACCACTAGTTTGGCCCACAATGAGCAGTTCTTC.

This chain joins TRBV24-1 and TRBJ2-1; D not certain. Germline V gene lookup returns CDR1 KGHDR and CDR2 SFDVKD. This CDR3 spans 17 amino acids. Trimming cost V 2 bases and J 8 bases, with 21 bases left between them. CDR3 sequence: CATSDSPRRARGDEQFF. For the CDR3, the DNA is TGTGCCACCAGTGATTCTCCGCGTCGGGCCAGAGGCGATGAGCAGTTCTTC.

This clonotype has more than one count but fewer than ten. This chain links TRBV6-1 with TRBJ2-5; TRBD2 aligns across 8 bases. CDR3 length: 12 residues. The germline gives CDR1 MNHNS, CDR2 SASEGT. V was pared by 8 bases and J by 6 bases, with 5 bases of the junction left unmatched. This CDR3 is CASWSGSKTQYF. For the CDR3, the DNA is TGTGCCAGCTGGAGCGGGAGCAAGACCCAGTACTTC.